The 20 T cell receptor beta chains below were found in one sample sequenced in a study of identical twins. From the 5' RACE reads, TCRdb called clonotypes with MiXCR, one entry per CDR3 protein. Of 650,000 to 750,000 distinct CDR3 sequences in the sample, less than 25% were seen once. This sample was also put to use in a study of T cells expressing NK-cell markers.

Material: PBMCs. The receptors stem from a woman aged 18-30 years in good health.

The chain is built from TRBV4-3 and TRBJ2-1, with 8 bases matching TRBD2. V gave up 0 bases and J gave up 8 bases; unmatched junction bases: 9. Germline V lookup: CDR1 LGHNA, CDR2 YSLEER. The CDR3 has 16 residues. The CDR3 loop reads CASSQDWSGSTDEQFF. The CDR3 nucleotides read TGCGCCAGCAGCCAAGATTGGAGCGGGAGTACGGATGAGCAGTTCTTC.

Ten or more counts support this clonotype. The chain uses TRBV29-1 and TRBJ2-3; unclear D gene. Deletions cut 7 bases from V and 0 bases from J, with 17 bases between. CDR3 length equals 15 residues. Per germline, CDR1 SQVTM and CDR2 ANQGSEA. The DNA for the CDR3 is TGCAGCGCCTCTCGAGGCTCGGGCAGCACAGATACGCAGTATTTT. This gives the protein CSASRGSGSTDTQYF.

This clonotype was counted many times. This chain connects TRBV5-1 to TRBJ2-1; a possible D gene is TRBD1 (5 bases). V dropped 6 bases and J dropped 3 bases, with 13 bases sitting between them. The CDR3 is 14 amino acids. Germline CDR1 SGHRS, CDR2 YFSETQ. For the CDR3, the DNA is TGCGCCAGCAAAGAGACAGAGAACTACAATGAGCAGTTCTTC. It yields the protein CASKETENYNEQFF.

The chain joins TRBV27 to TRBJ2-7, with 8 bases that match TRBD2. Germline-derived CDR1 and CDR2 are MNHEY and SMNVEV (reference sequence). The CDR3 spans 15 residues. The J segment lost 7 bases and the V segment lost 6 bases, leaving 14 bases of the junction unmatched. The CDR3 DNA sequence: TGTGCCAGCAGCCCGGTCGTCAGCGGGAGTTGGGAGCAGTACTTC. As protein: CASSPVVSGSWEQYF.

This clonotype was recorded a few times. The chain has TRBV12-3 or TRBV12-4 and TRBJ1-3; D is ambiguous. This CDR3 is 15 amino acids long. Trimming removed 7 bases from V and 0 bases from J, with 13 bases in between. The CDR3 is CASTRDAYSGNTIYF. CDR3 in DNA: TGTGCCAGCACTAGAGACGCTTACTCTGGAAACACCATATATTTT.

The V and J genes are TRBV6-1 and TRBJ2-1; 10 bases align to TRBD2. CDR3 length equals 14 residues. Germline CDR1 and CDR2: MNHNS and SASEGT. After removal of 4 bases from V and 9 bases from J, the junction contained 6 bases not matched to a gene. The CDR3, as DNA: TGTGCCAGCAGTGCTCTAGCGGGGGAAAGTGAGCAGTTCTTC. Residues: CASSALAGESEQFF.

This clonotype was seen a handful of times. The chain recombines TRBV20-1 with TRBJ1-1; no clear D gene. The V and J ends lost 5 bases and 0 bases respectively, with 13 bases between them. Germline assignment: CDR1 DFQATT and CDR2 SNEGSKA (reference sequence). The CDR3 spans 14 residues. CDR3 DNA sequence: TGCAGTGCTTATTGGGGTCCTATGAACACTGAAGCTTTCTTT. This codes for CSAYWGPMNTEAFF.

The table lists this clonotype with a few counts. The chain uses TRBV29-1 and TRBJ2-1, with D perhaps TRBD1 or TRBD2 (6 bases each). Trimming took 5 bases from V and 3 from J, leaving 11 bases between them. The V gene's germline CDR1 is SQVTM and CDR2 ANQGSEA. The CDR3 extends over 13 amino acids. The CDR3 region is CSVRGPFYNEQFF. CDR3 coding DNA: TGCAGCGTTCGGGGGCCGTTCTACAATGAGCAGTTCTTC.

This clonotype was observed at least ten times. The chain has TRBV7-2 and TRBJ2-1, with 9 bases fitting TRBD2. This CDR3 is 15 amino acids long. J gave up 4 bases and V 5 bases, and 6 bases lay outside the gene matches. Germline V lookup: CDR1 SGHTA, CDR2 FQGNSA. The DNA for the CDR3 is TGTGCCAGCAGCCTCTGGACTAGCGATTACAATGAGCAGTTCTTC. This sequence encodes CASSLWTSDYNEQFF. Together with reference TRBV7-2 and TRBJ2-1, the CDR3 gives the full variable domain: GAGVSQSPSNKVTEKGKDVELRCDPISGHTALYWYRQSLGQGLEFLIYFQGNSAPDKSGLPSDRFSAERTGGSVSTLTIQRTQQEDSAVYLCASSLWTSDYNEQFFGPGTRLTVL.

Of note for this clonotype: One junction end disagrees with the germline gene, perhaps due to a read error. V usage is TRBV7-7 and J usage is TRBJ2-5; D is undetermined. Germline CDR1 SSHAT, CDR2 FNYEAQ (reference sequence). The CDR3 consists of 13 residues. The CDR3 region is CASSPDLEETQYF. Here the CDR3 DNA reads TGTGCTAGCAGCCCGGACCTCGAAGAGACCCAGTACTTC.

The gene calls are TRBV7-3 and TRBJ2-1; 15 bases are shared with TRBD2. This CDR3 has 19 residues. CDR1 and CDR2 (germline): SGHTA, FQGTGA. Unmatched junction bases numbered 10, after V lost 5 bases and J lost 2 bases. The CDR3 DNA sequence: TGTGCCAGCAGCCGTCCCGGACTAGCGGGGGGGGGGACCTACAATGAGCAGTTCTTC. Translating it yields CASSRPGLAGGGTYNEQFF.

This clonotype was counted only a few times. This chain joins TRBV5-1 and TRBJ2-1; D gene uncertain. The CDR3 covers 15 residues. Germline values: CDR1 SGHRS, CDR2 YFSETQ. The V end lost 5 bases, the J end lost 0 bases, and 12 bases lay between the germline ends. CDR3 in amino acids: CASRQNPGSYNEQFF. CDR3 coding DNA: TGCGCCAGCAGACAAAATCCAGGCTCCTACAATGAGCAGTTCTTC.

This clonotype was picked up a small number of times. The chain links TRBV5-1 to TRBJ2-7; D call uncertain. Germline loops: CDR1 SGHRS, CDR2 YFSETQ. This CDR3 has 14 residues. Trimming cost V 2 bases and J 7 bases, with 16 bases left between them. The CDR3 DNA follows: TGCGCCAGCAGCTTCGGAACGCCCATCGGAGAGCAGTACTTC. Its translation is CASSFGTPIGEQYF.

This clonotype has just a few counts. The chain has TRBV5-1 and TRBJ2-3, with D possibly matching TRBD1 (6 bases). There are 14 residues in the CDR3. In germline, CDR1 is SGHRS, CDR2 YFSETQ. V lost 3 bases and J 6 bases, leaving 14 bases between the germline ends. CDR3 sequence reads: CASSSESQGDTQYF. Here the CDR3 DNA reads TGCGCCAGCAGCTCCGAGTCTCAGGGGGATACGCAGTATTTT.

The chain employs TRBV10-1 and TRBJ2-3; possible D gene TRBD2, 6 bases. The V and J ends lost 2 bases and 3 bases respectively, with 9 bases between them. Germline CDR1 WNHNN, CDR2 SYGVQD (reference sequence). This CDR3 is built from 14 residues. The CDR3: CASSESGWTDTQYF. CDR3 DNA sequence: TGCGCCAGCAGTGAGAGCGGGTGGACAGATACGCAGTATTTT.

This clonotype was detected many times. This chain joins TRBV7-9 and TRBJ1-5; TRBD1 is a possible D gene (6 bases). There are 17 residues in the CDR3. Germline CDR1 reads SEHNR; CDR2 reads FQNEAQ (reference sequence). V lost 5 bases and J 2 bases, leaving 19 bases between the germline ends. The CDR3 nucleotides read TGTGCCAGCAGCCACGGTTCCCCGGGGGCGGGCAATCAGCCCCAGCATTTT. Its translation: CASSHGSPGAGNQPQHF.

This rearrangement joins TRBV19 to TRBJ1-1; D call uncertain. This CDR3 region has 12 residues. CDR1 is LNHDA, CDR2 SQIVND, per germline (reference sequence). Trimming removed 1 base from V and 9 bases from J, with 9 bases in between. CDR3 DNA: TGTGCCAGTAGTATAGGGGCAGATCAAGCTTTCTTT. Translation gives CASSIGADQAFF.

The chain is built from TRBV10-3 and TRBJ2-3, with 9 bases fitting TRBD2. CDR1 is ENHRY and CDR2 is SYGVKD in the germline V gene. V lost 8 bases, J lost 2 bases, and 8 bases stayed unmatched. The CDR3 sequence is 15 residues long. The CDR3 loop reads CAIRTSGRNTDTQYF. As DNA, the CDR3 is TGTGCCATCCGCACTAGCGGGCGAAACACAGATACGCAGTATTTT.

The chain carries TRBV20-1 and TRBJ1-6, with TRBD1 matching 9 bases. This CDR3 comprises 12 residues. The junction had 0 bases not matched to a gene; V was cut back by 4 bases and J by 8 bases. Germline V gene sequence: CDR1 DFQATT, CDR2 SNEGSKA (reference sequence). The CDR3 nucleotides are TGCAGTGCTAACAGGGGGCATTCACCCCTCCACTTT. It yields the protein CSANRGHSPLHF.

This clonotype showed up just a few times. The chain couples TRBV20-1 to TRBJ1-2; possibly TRBD1 for D (6 bases). Trimming took off 0 bases at V and 0 bases at J, with 11 bases between the two ends. CDR3 length equals 15 residues. CDR1 is DFQATT and CDR2 is SNEGSKA in the germline V gene (reference sequence). The CDR3, as DNA: TGCAGTGCTAGAGATCTTAGGGGGACTAACTATGGCTACACCTTC. Protein sequence: CSARDLRGTNYGYTF.